What follows are 9 T cell receptor beta chains derived from one specimen sequenced in a study of beta chain features in type 1 diabetes. Reverse transcription of all isolated RNA meant that expressed TCRB transcripts were sequenced. Profiled with immunoSEQ multiplex PCR; TCRdb holds only in-frame clones, not every one. The table includes more than 140,000 clones, roughly 10% detected once. Sequenced material: central memory CD4+ T cells from blood. The receptor source for this set is a woman aged 40 to 50 in good health.

This clone was found a few times. The chain carries TRBV7-2 and TRBJ2-2; D is undetermined. CDR1 and CDR2 from the germline V gene are SGHTA and FQGNSA. V gave up 5 bases and J gave up 8 bases, with 18 bases separating them. This CDR3 is 15 amino acids long. CDR3 nucleotide sequence: TGTGCCAGCAGCCTTGGAATCCGAAACAGTGGGGAGCTGTTTTTT. Protein sequence: CASSLGIRNSGELFF.

As regards this clone: The same CDR3 also results from other DNA sequences found in this sample. The gene calls are TRBV7-2 and TRBJ2-7, with 14 bases aligning to TRBD2. Germline CDR1 is SGHTA and CDR2 is FQGNSA. With V trimmed by 5 bases and J by 4 bases, 1 base remained unmatched. The CDR3 has 14 amino acids. DNA of the CDR3: TGTGCCAGCAGCGGACTAGCGGGGGGTTACGAGCAGTACTTC. Its protein is CASSGLAGGYEQYF.

V gene TRBV7-9 combines with J gene TRBJ1-2; D is possibly TRBD1 (5 bases). CDR1 is SEHNR and CDR2 is FQNEAQ in the germline V gene (reference sequence). The V and J ends lost 2 bases and 3 bases respectively, with 10 bases between them. The CDR3 length is 14 residues. This CDR3 reads CASSLSLTDYGYTF. The CDR3 nucleotides read TGTGCCAGCAGCTTATCTTTGACAGACTATGGCTACACCTTC.

This clone has at least ten counts. This chain joins TRBV4-3 and TRBJ2-3; D remains ambiguous. This CDR3 spans 12 amino acids. The germline CDR1 and CDR2 sequences are LGHNA and YSLEER. Trimming cost V 4 bases and J 5 bases, with 7 bases left between them. The CDR3 reads CASSLTGDTQYF. The CDR3 nucleotides are TGCGCCAGCAGCCTTACCGGAGATACGCAGTATTTT.

This clone was picked up a small number of times. In DNA, the CDR3 is TGTGCCAGCAGCAAGCAACAGGGGGTCCTACCGCCACAGTACTTC. Protein sequence: CASSKQQGVLPPQYF. The V and J genes are TRBV7-9 and TRBJ2-7; 8 positions match TRBD1. The CDR3 runs to 15 residues. V was pared by 5 bases and J by 10 bases, with 16 bases of the junction left unmatched. From germline, CDR1 is SEHNR and CDR2 FQNEAQ (reference sequence).

This clone was counted between two and nine times. The CDR3 reads CASSSRGRGGNEQFF. The CDR3 nucleotides read TGTGCCAGCAGCTCAAGGGGACGGGGGGGCAATGAGCAGTTCTTC. This sequence joins TRBV7-9 and TRBJ2-1, with TRBD2 identical over 8 bases. Per germline, CDR1 SEHNR and CDR2 FQNEAQ (reference sequence). Trimming at V came to 4 bases and at J to 6 bases, leaving 8 bases not matched to a gene. This CDR3 has 15 amino acids.

This clone was observed a handful of times. This chain connects TRBV7-2 to TRBJ2-1; D unclear. V lost 4 bases to trimming and J lost 7 bases, with 8 bases between them. CDR1 SGHTA and CDR2 FQGNSA come from the germline V gene. The CDR3 has 12 amino acids. Written as DNA, the CDR3 is TGTGCCAGCAGCTGGAGTAGGAATGAGCAGTTCTTC. Translating it yields CASSWSRNEQFF.

This clone was observed a few times. The rearrangement joins TRBV5-1 to TRBJ2-7, with 7 positions matching TRBD1. Trimming took 1 base from V and 3 from J; bases not matched to a gene: 4. CDR3 size: 14 residues. Germline V gene lookup returns CDR1 SGHRS and CDR2 YFSETQ. The CDR3 nucleotides read TGCGCCAGCAGCTTGCGACAGGGCCGCTACGAGCAGTACTTC. This sequence encodes CASSLRQGRYEQYF.

This clone appeared a few times. The CDR3 DNA is TGTGCCAGCAGCCGACCTAGCGGGGGGGCCTACGAGCAGTACTTC. This encodes CASSRPSGGAYEQYF. The chain recombines TRBV7-2 with TRBJ2-7; 12 positions match TRBD2. Germline V gives CDR1 SGHTA, CDR2 FQGNSA. The V segment lost 5 bases and the J segment 2 bases; nucleotides outside the gene matches: 4. The CDR3 extends over 15 amino acids.